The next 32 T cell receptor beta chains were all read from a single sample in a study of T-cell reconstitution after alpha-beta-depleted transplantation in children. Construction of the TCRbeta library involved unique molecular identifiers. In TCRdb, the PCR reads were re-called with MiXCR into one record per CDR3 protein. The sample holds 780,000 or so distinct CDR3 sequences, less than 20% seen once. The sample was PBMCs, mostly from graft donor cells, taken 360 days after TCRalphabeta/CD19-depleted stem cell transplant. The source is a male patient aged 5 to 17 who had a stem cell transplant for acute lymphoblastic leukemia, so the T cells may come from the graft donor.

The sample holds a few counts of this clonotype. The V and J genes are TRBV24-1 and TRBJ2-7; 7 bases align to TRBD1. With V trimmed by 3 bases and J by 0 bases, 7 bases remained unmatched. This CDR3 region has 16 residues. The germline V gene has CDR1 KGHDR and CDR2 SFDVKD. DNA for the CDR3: TGTGCCACCAGTGATGTGCTTGGGACAGACTCCTACGAGCAGTACTTC. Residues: CATSDVLGTDSYEQYF.

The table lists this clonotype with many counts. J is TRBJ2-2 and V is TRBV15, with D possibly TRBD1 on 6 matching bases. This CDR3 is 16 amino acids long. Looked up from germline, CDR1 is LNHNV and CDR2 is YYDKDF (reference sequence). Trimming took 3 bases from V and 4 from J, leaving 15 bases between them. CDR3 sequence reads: CATSRDQGFGTGELFF. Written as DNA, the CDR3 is TGTGCCACCAGCAGGGACCAGGGGTTCGGCACCGGGGAGCTGTTTTTT. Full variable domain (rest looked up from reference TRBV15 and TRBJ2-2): DAMVIQNPRYQVTQFGKPVTLSCSQTLNHNVMYWYQQKSSQAPKLLFHYYDKDFNNEADTPDNFQSRRPNTSFCFLDIRSPGLGDTAMYLCATSRDQGFGTGELFFGEGSRLTVL.

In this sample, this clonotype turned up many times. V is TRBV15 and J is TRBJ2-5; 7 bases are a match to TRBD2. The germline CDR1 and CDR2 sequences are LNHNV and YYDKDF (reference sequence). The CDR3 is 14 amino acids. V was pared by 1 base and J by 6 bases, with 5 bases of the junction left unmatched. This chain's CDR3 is CATSRVGGSKTQYF. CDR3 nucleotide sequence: TGTGCCACCAGCAGAGTTGGCGGGAGCAAGACCCAGTACTTC.

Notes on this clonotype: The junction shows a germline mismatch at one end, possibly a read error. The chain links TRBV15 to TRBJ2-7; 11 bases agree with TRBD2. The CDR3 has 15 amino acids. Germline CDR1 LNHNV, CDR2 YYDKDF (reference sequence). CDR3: CATSSGTSGPRGQNF. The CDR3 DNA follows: TGTGCCACCAGCAGTGGGACTAGCGGTCCTCGCGGGCAGAACTTC.

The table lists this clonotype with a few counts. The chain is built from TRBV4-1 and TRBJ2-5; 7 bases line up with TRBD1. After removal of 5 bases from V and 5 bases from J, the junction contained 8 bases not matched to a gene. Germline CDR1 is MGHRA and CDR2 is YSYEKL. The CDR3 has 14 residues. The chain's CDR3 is CASSYGQAHETQYF. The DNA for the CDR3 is TGCGCCAGCAGCTACGGACAGGCCCACGAGACCCAGTACTTC.

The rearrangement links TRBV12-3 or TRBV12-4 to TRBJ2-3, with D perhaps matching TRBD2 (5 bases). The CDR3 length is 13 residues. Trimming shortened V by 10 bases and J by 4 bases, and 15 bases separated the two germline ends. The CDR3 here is CANGLPSADTQYF. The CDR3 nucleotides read TGTGCCAACGGACTCCCCTCGGCAGATACGCAGTATTTT.

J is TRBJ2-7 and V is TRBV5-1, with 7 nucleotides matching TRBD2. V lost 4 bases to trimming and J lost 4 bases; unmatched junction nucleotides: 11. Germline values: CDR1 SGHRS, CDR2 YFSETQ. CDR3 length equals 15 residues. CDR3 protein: CASSRARDYRYEQYF. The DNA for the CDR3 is TGCGCCAGCAGCAGGGCCCGGGACTACCGTTACGAGCAGTACTTC.

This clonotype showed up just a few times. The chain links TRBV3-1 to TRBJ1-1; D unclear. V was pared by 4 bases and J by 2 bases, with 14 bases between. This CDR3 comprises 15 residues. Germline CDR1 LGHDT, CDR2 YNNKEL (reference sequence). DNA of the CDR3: TGTGCCAGCAGCCTGGCGCTCGGGTCAAACACTGAAGCTTTCTTT. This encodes CASSLALGSNTEAFF.

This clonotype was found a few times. CDR3 in DNA: TGTGCCAGCAGTTTAAAGGGAGCCAAAAACATTCAGTACTTC. It encodes CASSLKGAKNIQYF. The chain joins TRBV12-3 or TRBV12-4 to TRBJ2-4; the D is unclear. Trimming stripped 2 bases from V and 0 bases from J, with 5 bases between. The CDR3 spans 14 residues.

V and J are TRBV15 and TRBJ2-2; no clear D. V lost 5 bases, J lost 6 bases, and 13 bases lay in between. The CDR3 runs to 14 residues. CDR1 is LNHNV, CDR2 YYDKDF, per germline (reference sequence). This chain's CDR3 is CATSGRHSAGELFF. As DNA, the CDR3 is TGTGCCACCAGCGGAAGACATTCGGCCGGGGAGCTGTTTTTT. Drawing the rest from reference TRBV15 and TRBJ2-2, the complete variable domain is DAMVIQNPRYQVTQFGKPVTLSCSQTLNHNVMYWYQQKSSQAPKLLFHYYDKDFNNEADTPDNFQSRRPNTSFCFLDIRSPGLGDTAMYLCATSGRHSAGELFFGEGSRLTVL.

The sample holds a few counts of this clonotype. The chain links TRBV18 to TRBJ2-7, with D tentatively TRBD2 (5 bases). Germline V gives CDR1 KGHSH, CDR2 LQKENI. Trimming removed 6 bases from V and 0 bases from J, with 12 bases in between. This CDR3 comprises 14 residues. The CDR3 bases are TGTGCCAGCTCCAAGCCCGGGATCTCCTACGAGCAGTACTTC. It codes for CASSKPGISYEQYF.

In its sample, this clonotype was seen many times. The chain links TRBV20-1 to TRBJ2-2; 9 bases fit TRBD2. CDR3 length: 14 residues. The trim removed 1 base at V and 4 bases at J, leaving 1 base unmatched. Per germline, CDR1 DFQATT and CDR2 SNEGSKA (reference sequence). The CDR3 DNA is TGCAGTGCTAGAGGCGGGAGGGCCACCGGGGAGCTGTTTTTT. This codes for CSARGGRATGELFF.

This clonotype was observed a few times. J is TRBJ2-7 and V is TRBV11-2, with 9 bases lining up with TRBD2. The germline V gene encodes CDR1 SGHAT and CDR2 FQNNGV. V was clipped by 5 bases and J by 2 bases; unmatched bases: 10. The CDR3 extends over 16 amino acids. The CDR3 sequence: CASSHPSGRTPYEQYF. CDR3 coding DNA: TGTGCCAGCAGCCATCCCAGCGGGAGGACACCCTACGAGCAGTACTTC.

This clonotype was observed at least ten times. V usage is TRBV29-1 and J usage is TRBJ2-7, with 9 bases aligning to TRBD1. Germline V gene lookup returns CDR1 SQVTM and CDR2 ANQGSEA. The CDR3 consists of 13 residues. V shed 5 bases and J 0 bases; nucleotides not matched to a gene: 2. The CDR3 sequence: CSVLTGGSYEQYF. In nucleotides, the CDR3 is TGCAGCGTTCTGACAGGGGGCTCCTACGAGCAGTACTTC.

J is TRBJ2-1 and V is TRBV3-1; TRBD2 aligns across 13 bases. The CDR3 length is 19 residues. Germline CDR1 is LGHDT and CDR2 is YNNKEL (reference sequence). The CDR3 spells CTIWISGLAGRRWVNEQFF. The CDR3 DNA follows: TGTACCATCTGGATATCGGGACTAGCGGGACGAAGATGGGTCAATGAGCAGTTCTTC.

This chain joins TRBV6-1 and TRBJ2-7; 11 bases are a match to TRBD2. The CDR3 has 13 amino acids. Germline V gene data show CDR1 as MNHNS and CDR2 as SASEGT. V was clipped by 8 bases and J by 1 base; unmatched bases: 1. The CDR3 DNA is TGTGCCAGCGGACTAGCGGGTTCCTACGAGCAGTACTTC. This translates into CASGLAGSYEQYF.

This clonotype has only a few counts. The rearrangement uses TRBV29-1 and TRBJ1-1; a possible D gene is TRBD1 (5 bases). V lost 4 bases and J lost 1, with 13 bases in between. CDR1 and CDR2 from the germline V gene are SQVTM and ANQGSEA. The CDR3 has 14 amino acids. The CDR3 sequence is CSVVGGSTNTEAFF. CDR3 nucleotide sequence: TGCAGCGTTGTTGGGGGTTCAACGAACACTGAAGCTTTCTTT.

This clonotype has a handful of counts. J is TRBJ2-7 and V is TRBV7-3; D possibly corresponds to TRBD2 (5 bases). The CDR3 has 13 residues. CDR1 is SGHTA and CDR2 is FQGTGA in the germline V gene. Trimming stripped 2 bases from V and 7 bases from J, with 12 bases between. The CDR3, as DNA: TGTGCCAGCAGCTTAGGGATTCCGGGGGAGCAGTACTTC. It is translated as CASSLGIPGEQYF.

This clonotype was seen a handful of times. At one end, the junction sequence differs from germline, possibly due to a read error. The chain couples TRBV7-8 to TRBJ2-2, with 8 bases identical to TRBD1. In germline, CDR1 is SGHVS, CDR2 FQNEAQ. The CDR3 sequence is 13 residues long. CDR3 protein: CASSLGQGAALSF. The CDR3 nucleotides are TGTGCCAGCAGCTTAGGGCAGGGGGCTGCGCTGTCTTTT.

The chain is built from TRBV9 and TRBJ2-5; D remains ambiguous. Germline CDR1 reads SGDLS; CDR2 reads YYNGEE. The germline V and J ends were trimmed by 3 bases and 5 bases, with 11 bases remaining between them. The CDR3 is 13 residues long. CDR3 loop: CASSEGSWETQYF. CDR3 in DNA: TGTGCCAGCAGCGAGGGTTCTTGGGAGACCCAGTACTTC.

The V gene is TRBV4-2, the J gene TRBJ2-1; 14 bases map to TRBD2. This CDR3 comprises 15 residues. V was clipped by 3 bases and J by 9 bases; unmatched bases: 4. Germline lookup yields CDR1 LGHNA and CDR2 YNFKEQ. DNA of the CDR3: TGTGCCAGCAGCCATTCGACTAGCGGGAGGGTTGAGCAGTTCTTC. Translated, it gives CASSHSTSGRVEQFF.

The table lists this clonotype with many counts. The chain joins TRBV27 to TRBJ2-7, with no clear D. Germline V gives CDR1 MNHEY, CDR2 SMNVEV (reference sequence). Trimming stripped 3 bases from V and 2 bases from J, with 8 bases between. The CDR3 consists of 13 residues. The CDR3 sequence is CASSLRRTYEQYF. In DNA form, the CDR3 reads TGTGCCAGCAGTTTGAGGCGAACCTACGAGCAGTACTTC.

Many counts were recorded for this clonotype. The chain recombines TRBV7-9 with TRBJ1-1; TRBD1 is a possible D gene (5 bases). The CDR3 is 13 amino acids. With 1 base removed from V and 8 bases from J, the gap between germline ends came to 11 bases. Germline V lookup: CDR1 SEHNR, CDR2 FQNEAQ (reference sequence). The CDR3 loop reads CASSLERGTEAFF. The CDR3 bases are TGTGCCAGCAGCTTAGAAAGGGGTACGGAAGCTTTCTTT.

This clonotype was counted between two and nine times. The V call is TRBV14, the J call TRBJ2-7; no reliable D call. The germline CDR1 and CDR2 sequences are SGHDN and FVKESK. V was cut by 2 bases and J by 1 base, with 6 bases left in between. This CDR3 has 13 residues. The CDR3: CASSQHWSYEQYF. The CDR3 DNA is TGTGCCAGCAGCCAACACTGGTCCTACGAGCAGTACTTC.

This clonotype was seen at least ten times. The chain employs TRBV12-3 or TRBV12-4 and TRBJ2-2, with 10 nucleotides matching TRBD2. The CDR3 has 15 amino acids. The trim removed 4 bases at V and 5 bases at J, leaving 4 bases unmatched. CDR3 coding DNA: TGTGCCAGCAGTTACCGACTAGCGGGTACCGGGGAGCTGTTTTTT. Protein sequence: CASSYRLAGTGELFF.

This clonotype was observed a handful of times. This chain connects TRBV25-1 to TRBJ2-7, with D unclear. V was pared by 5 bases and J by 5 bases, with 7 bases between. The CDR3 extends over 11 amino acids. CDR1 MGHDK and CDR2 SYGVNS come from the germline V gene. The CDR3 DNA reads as TGTGCCAGCAGTAGTCCGGACGAGCAGTACTTC. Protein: CASSSPDEQYF.

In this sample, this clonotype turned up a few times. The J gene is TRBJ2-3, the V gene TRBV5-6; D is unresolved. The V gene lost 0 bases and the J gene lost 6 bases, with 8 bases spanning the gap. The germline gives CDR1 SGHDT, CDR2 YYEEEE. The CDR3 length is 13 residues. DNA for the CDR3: TGTGCCAGCAGCTTGGGGCGGTCGGATACGCAGTATTTT. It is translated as CASSLGRSDTQYF.

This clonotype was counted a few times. The CDR3 region is CSAREGGAEQPQHF. For the CDR3, the DNA is TGCAGTGCTAGAGAGGGAGGGGCGGAACAGCCCCAGCATTTT. The J gene is TRBJ1-5, the V gene TRBV20-1; maybe TRBD1 (5 bases). Trimming cost V 0 bases and J 7 bases, with 13 bases left between them. Germline V gene sequence: CDR1 DFQATT, CDR2 SNEGSKA (reference sequence). CDR3 size: 14 residues.

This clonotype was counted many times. In DNA form, the CDR3 reads TGTGCCAGCAGGCCCGACAGGGGAAATCAGCCCCAGCATTTT. The encoded protein is CASRPDRGNQPQHF. The chain has TRBV12-3 or TRBV12-4 and TRBJ1-5, with 8 bases lining up with TRBD1. The CDR3 sequence is 14 residues long. With 6 bases clipped from V and 4 bases from J, the junction kept 5 bases outside the gene matches.

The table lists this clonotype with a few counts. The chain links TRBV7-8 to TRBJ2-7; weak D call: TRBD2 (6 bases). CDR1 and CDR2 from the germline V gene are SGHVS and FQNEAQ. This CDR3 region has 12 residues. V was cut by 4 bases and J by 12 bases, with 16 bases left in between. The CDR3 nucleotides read TGTGCCAGCAGCTCGAGTCCGGGAGAAGGGTACTTC. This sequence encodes CASSSSPGEGYF.

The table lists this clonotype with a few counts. The CDR3 protein is CASSGREYQETQYF. DNA for the CDR3: TGTGCCAGCAGTGGACGGGAGTACCAAGAGACCCAGTACTTC. The V and J genes are TRBV12-3 or TRBV12-4 and TRBJ2-5, with a possible D match to TRBD2 (6 bases). Deletions cut 5 bases from V and 0 bases from J, with 10 bases between. The CDR3 spans 14 residues.

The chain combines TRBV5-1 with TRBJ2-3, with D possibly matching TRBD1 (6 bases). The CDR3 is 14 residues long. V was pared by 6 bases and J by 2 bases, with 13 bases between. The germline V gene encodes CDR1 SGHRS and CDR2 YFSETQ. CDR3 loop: CASNDRRTTDTQYF. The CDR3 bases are TGCGCCAGCAACGACAGGCGCACCACAGATACGCAGTATTTT.